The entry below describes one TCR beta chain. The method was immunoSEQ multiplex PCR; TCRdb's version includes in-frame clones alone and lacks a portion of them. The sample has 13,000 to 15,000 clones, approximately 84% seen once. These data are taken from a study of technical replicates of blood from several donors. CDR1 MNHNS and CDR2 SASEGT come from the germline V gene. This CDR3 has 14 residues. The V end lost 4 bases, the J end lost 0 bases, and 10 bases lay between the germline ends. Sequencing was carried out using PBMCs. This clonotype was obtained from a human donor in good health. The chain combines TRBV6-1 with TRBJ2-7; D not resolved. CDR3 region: CASSATRSSYEQYF. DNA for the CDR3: TGTGCCAGCAGTGCGACTCGGAGCTCCTACGAGCAGTACTTC.